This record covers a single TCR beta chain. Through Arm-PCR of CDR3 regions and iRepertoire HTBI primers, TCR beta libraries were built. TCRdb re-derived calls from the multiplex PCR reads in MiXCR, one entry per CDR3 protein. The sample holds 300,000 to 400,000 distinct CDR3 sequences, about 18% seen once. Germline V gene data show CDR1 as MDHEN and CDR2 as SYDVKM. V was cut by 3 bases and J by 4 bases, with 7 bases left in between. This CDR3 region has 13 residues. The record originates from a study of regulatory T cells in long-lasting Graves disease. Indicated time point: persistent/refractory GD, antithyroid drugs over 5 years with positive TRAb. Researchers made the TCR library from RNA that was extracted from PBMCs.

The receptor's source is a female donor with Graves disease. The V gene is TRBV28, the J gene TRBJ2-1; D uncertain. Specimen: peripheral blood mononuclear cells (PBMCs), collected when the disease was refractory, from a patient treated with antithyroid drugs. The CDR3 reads CASSFNGYNEQFF. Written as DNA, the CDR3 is TGTGCCAGCAGTTTCAACGGTTACAATGAGCAGTTCTTC.